These 14 T cell receptor beta chains were sequenced from one sample in a study of T cell clusters in autoimmune cytopenias. TRB was amplified from roughly 250 ng of peripheral blood genomic DNA per sample. TRB was amplified by touch-down multiplex PCR, primer pools A and B combined. TCRdb re-called the multiplex PCR reads; every CDR3 protein appears as one record, without DNA. The sample has more than 6,000 distinct CDR3 sequences, and its top ten clones hold 32%. This sample also appeared in a second study, on T cell repertoires in aging, cancer and after chemotherapy.

The sequenced sample was peripheral blood. These receptors all stem from a human donor in good health.

The chain is built from TRBV20-1 and TRBJ2-2; TCRdb outputs TRBD2, but without DNA this stays unchecked. The CDR3 sequence is 13 residues long. Germline assignment: CDR1 DFQATT and CDR2 SNEGSKA (reference sequence). CDR3 amino acids: CSARGQNTGELFF.

This clonotype is classed as medium-sized by frequency. The gene calls are TRBV30 and TRBJ2-3. The CDR3 runs to 13 residues. From germline, CDR1 is GTSNPN and CDR2 SVGIG (reference sequence). The CDR3 sequence: CAWSVDSTDTQYF.

The rearrangement links TRBV29-1 to TRBJ1-2; with no DNA, the TCRdb D assignment of TRBD1 cannot be verified. Germline loops: CDR1 SQVTM, CDR2 ANQGSEA. The CDR3 has 14 residues. The CDR3 is CSVGTGSNPYGYTF.

The chain uses TRBV6-5 and TRBJ2-1; as DNA is missing, the TRBD1 call by TCRdb cannot be tested. Germline V gives CDR1 MNHEY, CDR2 SVGAGI. This CDR3 has 16 amino acids. CDR3 in amino acids: CASKPEGTGSYNEQFF.

The chain uses TRBV28 and TRBJ2-2; TCRdb proposes TRBD1, but this gene call is untestable without DNA. CDR3 size: 15 residues. The germline V gene has CDR1 MDHEN and CDR2 SYDVKM. This CDR3 reads CASRAGGANTGELFF.

This clonotype is deemed medium-sized by its frequency. The V gene is TRBV29-1, the J gene TRBJ2-7; TCRdb indicates TRBD1, and absent DNA this call remains unverified. From germline, CDR1 is SQVTM and CDR2 ANQGSEA. The CDR3 totals 14 residues. The CDR3 spells CSPDPGQGVYEQYF.

V usage is TRBV20-1 and J usage is TRBJ2-5; TCRdb names TRBD1, which stays unverified in the absence of DNA. The germline V gene has CDR1 DFQATT and CDR2 SNEGSKA (reference sequence). CDR3 length: 12 amino acids. Here the CDR3 reads CSARDREETQYF.

CDR3 residues: CASGMGGREAFF. The genes are TRBV6-1 and TRBJ1-1; with no DNA, the TCRdb D assignment of TRBD1 cannot be verified. The CDR3 is 12 residues long. The germline gives CDR1 MNHNS, CDR2 SASEGT.

The chain joins TRBV30 to TRBJ1-6. CDR3 length equals 14 residues. Germline CDR1 GTSNPN, CDR2 SVGIG (reference sequence). CDR3 sequence: CAWSPTDARGSPHF.

This sequence joins TRBV12-3 or TRBV12-4 and TRBJ1-4. The CDR3 totals 14 residues. This CDR3 is CASSPRVRSEKLFF.

The chain recombines TRBV6-1 with TRBJ2-1; the D call from TCRdb, TRBD2, cannot be confirmed without DNA. This CDR3 has 13 amino acids. Germline-derived CDR1 and CDR2 are MNHNS and SASEGT. The CDR3 loop is CASRMGLAGGQFF.

The chain uses TRBV6-5 and TRBJ2-3; TCRdb outputs TRBD2, but without DNA this stays unchecked. The CDR3 contains 15 residues. The germline V gene encodes CDR1 MNHEY and CDR2 SVGAGI. CDR3: CASSYPSGYPDTQYF.

V gene TRBV5-6 combines with J gene TRBJ1-2; TCRdb's D gene call, TRBD1, goes unchecked for lack of DNA. CDR3 length: 14 amino acids. The germline V gene encodes CDR1 SGHDT and CDR2 YYEEEE. CDR3 loop: CASSFDRFNYGYTF.

The chain has TRBV5-5 and TRBJ2-1; checking the TCRdb D call of TRBD1 is not possible without DNA. This CDR3 spans 15 amino acids. Germline-derived CDR1 and CDR2 are SGHKS and YYEKEE (reference sequence). CDR3: CASSLFGQGYNEQFF.